What follows describes a single T cell receptor (beta chain). Authors' analysis steps: Quantification of nucleated cells was approximated via reference gene primer amplification. The data were produced by immunoSEQ multiplex PCR, yet TCRdb's version contains in-frame clones alone and is incomplete. For V, J and clone size, that table is used; D and trimming come from the DNA. The sample lists approximately 180,000 clones, 75% to 90% seen once, with 9.5% to 12% in the top ten. These data belong to a study of blood T cell repertoires in COVID-19. Study background: T cells, B-cell-depleted T cells, or PBMCs supplied cDNA or gDNA.

Germline CDR1 SQVTM, CDR2 ANQGSEA. The V end lost 5 bases, the J end lost 7 bases, and 15 bases lay between the germline ends. CDR3 size: 13 residues. This TCR was sampled from a human donor with active or convalescent COVID-19. The donor label of this sample is uncertain. The J gene is TRBJ2-1, the V gene TRBV29-1; D is ambiguous. The sequenced material came from peripheral blood. The CDR3 reads CSVRDSLANEQFF. Written as DNA, the CDR3 is TGCAGCGTTCGTGACTCCTTGGCGAATGAGCAGTTCTTC.